Below are 6 T cell receptor beta chains sequenced from a single sample in a study of T cells after yellow fever vaccination. MiXCR, applied by TCRdb to the 5' RACE reads, yields one record per CDR3 protein. Of about 350,000 distinct CDR3 sequences listed, approximately 12% were seen once; the top ten hold roughly 3%. The sample here was CD4+ T cells sorted from PBMCs, taken 15 days after the yellow fever booster vaccination. The origin of the receptors is a man younger than 35 who received the YFV17D yellow fever vaccine.

The chain recombines TRBV4-2 with TRBJ2-1; 13 nucleotides line up with TRBD2. V shed 4 bases and J 3 bases; nucleotides not matched to a gene: 6. The CDR3 is 17 residues long. Germline CDR1 and CDR2: LGHNA and YNFKEQ. CDR3 in amino acids: CASSRGLAGDDYNEQFF. In DNA form, the CDR3 reads TGTGCCAGCAGCCGAGGACTAGCGGGGGACGACTACAATGAGCAGTTCTTC.

This clonotype was counted many times. The V gene is TRBV4-2, the J gene TRBJ2-4; 11 bases line up with TRBD1. The CDR3 runs to 19 residues. V was clipped by 1 base and J by 1 base; unmatched bases: 9. Germline CDR1 LGHNA, CDR2 YNFKEQ. CDR3 region: CASSQAETDRGLAKNIQYF. CDR3 nucleotide sequence: TGTGCCAGCAGCCAAGCCGAGACGGACAGGGGGCTTGCCAAAAACATTCAGTACTTC.

This clonotype was seen ten or more times. The J gene is TRBJ2-5, the V gene TRBV4-1, with a weak D call TRBD2 (6 bases). V was trimmed by 1 base and J by 4 bases, leaving 16 bases between them. In germline, CDR1 is MGHRA, CDR2 YSYEKL. The CDR3 spans 16 residues. Here the CDR3 DNA reads TGCGCCAGCAGCCAAGCTTATCTTGGGGGGTCAGAGACCCAGTACTTC. Protein: CASSQAYLGGSETQYF.

The chain combines TRBV25-1 with TRBJ2-1, with D maybe TRBD1 (5 bases). The ends were cut back, 6 bases at V and 4 bases at J, with 7 bases in the middle. The CDR3 has 12 amino acids. Germline V gene sequence: CDR1 MGHDK, CDR2 SYGVNS. CDR3 sequence (DNA): TGTGCCAGCAGAGACAGATACAATGAGCAGTTCTTC. It specifies CASRDRYNEQFF.

This clonotype was counted ten times or more. The junction does not match germline at one end; this may be a read error. The CDR3 loop reads CASSFSAQNTEAFF. In nucleotides, the CDR3 is TGTGCCAGCAGCTTTTCTGCCCAGAACACTGAAGCTTTCTTT. The J gene is TRBJ1-1, the V gene TRBV5-1; D uncertain. Germline V gene sequence: CDR1 SGHRS, CDR2 YFSETQ. The CDR3 extends over 14 amino acids.

The chain employs TRBV12-3 or TRBV12-4 and TRBJ2-5; the match to TRBD1 covers 7 bases. V lost 7 bases and J lost 2; bases outside the gene matches: 10. This CDR3 region has 15 residues. The CDR3 spells CASNYRGESQETQYF. The DNA of the CDR3 is TGTGCCAGCAATTACAGGGGAGAGTCACAAGAGACCCAGTACTTC.